The 27 T cell receptor beta chains presented below share a single source sample, sequenced in a study of blood T cell repertoires in COVID-19. The assay was immunoSEQ multiplex PCR, and TCRdb's table has in-frame clones only and misses some. The table lists fewer than 400,000 clones, roughly nine tenths of them singletons, with approximately 1.5% in the top ten. Input material: PBMCs or T cells enriched from blood (not recorded which). The receptors stem from a woman aged 30 to 39 who had recovered from COVID-19.

This clone occurred once. J is TRBJ1-4 and V is TRBV4-1; 9 positions match TRBD1. CDR3 size: 16 residues. Germline V gene lookup returns CDR1 MGHRA and CDR2 YSYEKL. V gave up 4 bases and J gave up 10 bases; unmatched junction bases: 13. This CDR3 reads CASSLTLGTGNRKLFF. The CDR3 DNA reads TGCGCCAGCAGCCTAACGTTGGGGACAGGGAACAGAAAACTGTTTTTT.

V usage is TRBV10-2 and J usage is TRBJ2-5, with D perhaps matching TRBD2 (5 bases). CDR3 size: 15 residues. Germline CDR1 is WSHSY and CDR2 is SAAADI. The germline V and J ends were trimmed by 0 bases and 2 bases, with 10 bases remaining between them. For the CDR3, the DNA is TGCGCCAGCAGTGAGTCGAGGGCTGGGCAAGAGACCCAGTACTTC. Protein: CASSESRAGQETQYF.

V gene TRBV5-5 combines with J gene TRBJ1-5, with 8 bases aligning to TRBD1. Trimming cost V 0 bases and J 0 bases; bases outside gene matches: 2. Germline CDR1 is SGHKS and CDR2 is YYEKEE (reference sequence). CDR3 size: 16 residues. As DNA, the CDR3 is TGTGCCAGCAGCTTGGGGACAGGGTATAGCAATCAGCCCCAGCATTTT. Amino acids: CASSLGTGYSNQPQHF.

The chain uses TRBV27 and TRBJ1-5, with a tentative D call TRBD1 (5 bases). The CDR3 consists of 14 residues. Germline loops: CDR1 MNHEY, CDR2 SMNVEV (reference sequence). The V end was cut by 2 bases, the J end by 2 bases, with 7 bases between. CDR3 amino acids: CASSLRGRNQPQHF. CDR3 nucleotide sequence: TGTGCCAGCAGTTTAAGGGGTCGCAATCAGCCCCAGCATTTT.

The chain combines TRBV5-1 with TRBJ2-4; maybe TRBD2 (5 bases). V gave up 1 base and J gave up 3 bases, with 11 bases separating them. The CDR3 is 15 amino acids. The germline V gene has CDR1 SGHRS and CDR2 YFSETQ. The CDR3 DNA is TGCGCCAGCAGCTTGAGTCTCGCGGGCAAAAACATTCAGTACTTC. Translating it yields CASSLSLAGKNIQYF. The full variable domain, completed using reference TRBV5-1 and TRBJ2-4, is KAGVTQTPRYLIKTRGQQVTLSCSPISGHRSVSWYQQTPGQGLQFLFEYFSETQRNKGNFPGRFSGRQFSNSRSEMNVSTLELGDSALYLCASSLSLAGKNIQYFGAGTRLSVL.

The V and J genes are TRBV11-2 and TRBJ2-5; no definite D call. Germline lookup yields CDR1 SGHAT and CDR2 FQNNGV. The V and J ends lost 2 bases and 2 bases respectively, with 6 bases between them. This CDR3 region has 13 residues. CDR3 bases: TGTGCCAGCAGCTTACGACTGCAAGAGACCCAGTACTTC. Its translation is CASSLRLQETQYF.

The genes are TRBV7-2 and TRBJ1-5; tentatively, D is TRBD1 (6 bases). This CDR3 has 14 amino acids. V was trimmed by 5 bases and J by 3 bases, leaving 11 bases between them. In germline, CDR1 is SGHTA, CDR2 FQGNSA. DNA of the CDR3: TGTGCCAGCAGCCTTGGACAGATCAATCAGCCCCAGCATTTT. It translates to CASSLGQINQPQHF.

The chain uses TRBV7-2 and TRBJ2-5, with 7 nucleotides matching TRBD1. V dropped 1 base and J dropped 5; count of bases not matched to a gene: 10. Germline V lookup: CDR1 SGHTA, CDR2 FQGNSA. The CDR3 has 16 amino acids. This CDR3 is CASSLGGGTAVETQYF. Written as DNA, the CDR3 is TGTGCCAGCAGCTTAGGAGGTGGGACAGCGGTTGAGACCCAGTACTTC.

The chain combines TRBV27 with TRBJ2-7; D perhaps matches TRBD2 (6 bases). Trimming removed 2 bases at V and 2 bases at J, with 13 bases between. This CDR3 region has 15 residues. CDR1 MNHEY and CDR2 SMNVEV come from the germline V gene (reference sequence). The CDR3 is CASSLGSGATYEQYF. CDR3 nucleotide sequence: TGTGCCAGCAGTTTAGGTTCGGGAGCAACCTACGAGCAGTACTTC.

V and J are TRBV5-1 and TRBJ2-1; 13 nucleotides match TRBD2. The CDR3 totals 18 residues. Per the germline V gene, CDR1 is SGHRS and CDR2 is YFSETQ. Germline trimming cut 0 bases from V and 2 bases from J; bases unmatched to any gene: 5. CDR3 amino acids: CASSLGLAGGAAYNEQFF. CDR3 nucleotides: TGCGCCAGCAGCTTGGGACTAGCGGGAGGCGCAGCCTACAATGAGCAGTTCTTC.

The rearrangement joins TRBV24-1 to TRBJ1-2, with D possibly being TRBD1 (6 bases). Germline values: CDR1 KGHDR, CDR2 SFDVKD. The CDR3 extends over 14 amino acids. V gave up 0 bases and J gave up 8 bases, with 12 bases separating them. The CDR3 region has the DNA TGTGCCACCAGTGATTTGGCGGGGGGCGGAGGCTACACCTTC. Translated: CATSDLAGGGGYTF.

This clone was detected only once. The chain has TRBV7-9 and TRBJ2-7; D is unclear. The CDR3 covers 16 residues. Trimming left V 4 bases short and J 3 bases short, with 19 bases between. The germline gives CDR1 SEHNR, CDR2 FQNEAQ (reference sequence). The CDR3 coding sequence is TGTGCCAGCAGCTCACAACGAACAAGAAATTTCTACGAGCAGTACTTC. It is translated as CASSSQRTRNFYEQYF.

This sequence joins TRBV7-8 and TRBJ2-7; no firm D call. There are 14 residues in the CDR3. V lost 1 base, J lost 3 bases, and 10 bases lay in between. Germline CDR1 SGHVS, CDR2 FQNEAQ. The CDR3 is CASSLGATHYEQYF. The DNA for the CDR3 is TGTGCCAGCAGCTTAGGGGCGACACACTACGAGCAGTACTTC.

The V call is TRBV6-5, the J call TRBJ2-2; possibly TRBD2 for D (6 bases). This CDR3 has 16 residues. Germline-derived CDR1 and CDR2 are MNHEY and SVGAGI. Trimming left V 0 bases short and J 4 bases short, with 12 bases between. CDR3 nucleotide sequence: TGTGCCAGCAGTTACTCGACGGGACTCCTCACCGGGGAGCTGTTTTTT. Translation gives CASSYSTGLLTGELFF.

This clone came up once. The chain combines TRBV24-1 with TRBJ1-1; D is ambiguous. The length of the CDR3 is 15 residues. V was clipped by 4 bases and J by 1 base, with 12 bases between them. CDR1 and CDR2 from the germline V gene are KGHDR and SFDVKD. The CDR3 DNA is TGTGCCACCAGTGACCCGGCGGATGGGAACACTGAAGCTTTCTTT. Its translation is CATSDPADGNTEAFF.

The chain carries TRBV11-2 and TRBJ2-5; 9 nucleotides align to TRBD1. Germline lookup yields CDR1 SGHAT and CDR2 FQNNGV. Germline trimming cut 5 bases from V and 7 bases from J; bases unmatched to any gene: 11. The CDR3 sequence is 15 residues long. For the CDR3, the DNA is TGTGCCAGCAGCCAGGGACAGGGTCGTTTCGGGACCCAGTACTTC. Translation: CASSQGQGRFGTQYF.

The chain uses TRBV7-9 and TRBJ1-1; 9 bases map to TRBD1. The length of the CDR3 is 15 residues. Germline V gives CDR1 SEHNR, CDR2 FQNEAQ (reference sequence). The J segment lost 2 bases and the V segment lost 5 bases, leaving 6 bases of the junction unmatched. This CDR3 reads CASSPPDRGNTEAFF. The CDR3 bases are TGTGCCAGCAGCCCGCCGGACAGGGGCAACACTGAAGCTTTCTTT. The variable domain in full, completed from reference TRBV7-9 and TRBJ1-1, reads DTGVSQNPRHKITKRGQNVTFRCDPISEHNRLYWYRQTLGQGPEFLTYFQNEAQLEKSRLLSDRFSAERPKGSFSTLEIQRTEQGDSAMYLCASSPPDRGNTEAFFGQGTRLTVV.

This sequence joins TRBV18 and TRBJ1-1; D ambiguous. In germline, CDR1 is KGHSH, CDR2 LQKENI. The CDR3 totals 13 residues. V was pared by 0 bases and J by 4 bases, with 6 bases between. CDR3 region: CASSPPQVTEAFF. The CDR3 DNA reads as TGTGCCAGCTCACCACCGCAGGTCACTGAAGCTTTCTTT.

This chain uses TRBV25-1 with TRBJ2-1; 11 nucleotides line up with TRBD2. Germline assignment: CDR1 MGHDK and CDR2 SYGVNS. CDR3 size: 16 residues. The trim removed 6 bases at V and 7 bases at J, leaving 11 bases unmatched. Written as DNA, the CDR3 is TGTGCCAGCAGCGCCGGGACTAGCGGTTTTCTAAATGAGCAGTTCTTC. Encoded protein: CASSAGTSGFLNEQFF.

The chain links TRBV12-3 or TRBV12-4 to TRBJ1-2; D is possibly TRBD1 (5 bases). Trimming stripped 5 bases from V and 4 bases from J, with 8 bases between. The CDR3 totals 12 residues. The CDR3 here is CASSAGPYGYTF. In nucleotides, the CDR3 is TGTGCCAGCAGTGCGGGACCCTATGGCTACACCTTC.

The rearrangement uses TRBV10-2 and TRBJ2-5; TRBD1 matches 9 bases. Per the germline V gene, CDR1 is WSHSY and CDR2 is SAAADI. The junction had 10 bases not matched to a gene; V was cut back by 8 bases and J by 6 bases. This CDR3 is built from 14 residues. CDR3 residues: CASSFRDRAQTQYF. The CDR3, as DNA: TGCGCCAGCTCCTTCCGGGACAGGGCCCAGACCCAGTACTTC.

The chain is built from TRBV4-2 and TRBJ1-1; 8 bases are shared with TRBD1. The germline gives CDR1 LGHNA, CDR2 YNFKEQ. V dropped 3 bases and J dropped 6; count of bases not matched to a gene: 15. The length of the CDR3 is 17 residues. Written as DNA, the CDR3 is TGTGCCAGCAGCCACGGTACCCGCGGACAGGGCTCTCCTGAAGCTTTCTTT. Translated, it gives CASSHGTRGQGSPEAFF.

The gene calls are TRBV28 and TRBJ2-1; 10 bases line up with TRBD1. Germline assignment: CDR1 MDHEN and CDR2 SYDVKM. The CDR3 is 15 residues long. V lost 1 base, J lost 5 bases, and 2 bases stayed unmatched. The CDR3, as DNA: TGTGCCAGCAGTTTATTGGGGACAGGGGACAATGAGCAGTTCTTC. Translation: CASSLLGTGDNEQFF.

The chain links TRBV28 to TRBJ2-3; D remains unclear. This CDR3 is 15 amino acids long. Germline CDR1 and CDR2: MDHEN and SYDVKM. V lost 8 bases and J 5 bases, leaving 20 bases between the germline ends. CDR3 nucleotide sequence: TGTGCCAGCCGAATGTGGGCGAGAGTTAAAGATACGCAGTATTTT. Its protein is CASRMWARVKDTQYF. The complete variable domain, with remaining parts taken from reference TRBV28 and TRBJ2-3, reads DVKVTQSSRYLVKRTGEKVFLECVQDMDHENMFWYRQDPGLGLRLIYFSYDVKMKEKGDIPEGYSVSREKKERFSLILESASTNQTSMYLCASRMWARVKDTQYFGPGTRLTVL.

The chain is built from TRBV6-5 and TRBJ1-2; 7 nucleotides match TRBD1. Per germline, CDR1 MNHEY and CDR2 SVGAGI. V lost 3 bases, J lost 0 bases, and 4 bases stayed unmatched. The length of the CDR3 is 15 residues. CDR3 bases: TGTGCCAGCAGTTATCAGACAGGGACTAACTATGGCTACACCTTC. This gives the protein CASSYQTGTNYGYTF.

This clone was seen a single time. The CDR3 loop reads CASRGWGIYGYTF. As DNA, the CDR3 is TGTGCCAGCAGGGGGTGGGGCATCTATGGCTACACCTTC. This chain uses TRBV28 with TRBJ1-2; a possible D gene is TRBD1 (5 bases). Germline CDR1 and CDR2: MDHEN and SYDVKM. The V gene lost 6 bases and the J gene lost 4 bases, with 12 bases spanning the gap. CDR3 length: 13 residues.

The chain uses TRBV5-1 and TRBJ1-5; perhaps TRBD1 as D (5 bases). The CDR3 covers 13 residues. Trimming cost V 3 bases and J 9 bases, with 13 bases left between them. CDR1 is SGHRS, CDR2 YFSETQ, per germline. The CDR3 DNA reads as TGCGCCAGCAGCTCCGGGACTGAAGGGCCCCAGCATTTT. This encodes CASSSGTEGPQHF.